These 17 T cell receptor beta chains originate from one sample sequenced in a study of blood T cell repertoires in COVID-19. Sequenced by immunoSEQ multiplex PCR; TCRdb stores in-frame clones only, minus some. The profile shows about 130,000 clones, 80% to 90% of them singletons. The sequenced sample consisted of peripheral blood. These receptors all stem from a man in his fifties with active COVID-19.

The V gene is TRBV7-2, the J gene TRBJ2-2; no clear D. CDR3 length equals 15 residues. V lost 4 bases to trimming and J lost 2 bases, with 11 bases between them. The germline gives CDR1 SGHTA, CDR2 FQGNSA. CDR3 coding DNA: TGTGCCAGCAGCTCAGGCGCCCTAAACACCGGGGAGCTGTTTTTT. Its translation is CASSSGALNTGELFF.

The chain has TRBV29-1 and TRBJ2-7; 7 bases agree with TRBD1. This CDR3 contains 12 residues. The V gene end was trimmed by 6 bases and the J gene end by 5 bases; junction bases not matched to a gene: 7. CDR1 and CDR2 (germline): SQVTM, ANQGSEA. CDR3 sequence reads: CSVMTGSDEQYF. For the CDR3, the DNA is TGCAGCGTCATGACAGGGTCGGACGAGCAGTACTTC.

The CDR3 sequence is CASSFGGSYTEAFF. The CDR3 nucleotides are TGTGCCAGCAGCTTCGGCGGCTCTTACACTGAAGCTTTCTTT. The chain joins TRBV11-1 to TRBJ1-1; D uncertain. CDR1 and CDR2 (germline): SGHAT, FQDESV (reference sequence). This CDR3 contains 14 residues. The V end lost 3 bases, the J end lost 3 bases, and 11 bases lay between the germline ends.

The J gene is TRBJ2-5, the V gene TRBV15; possible D gene TRBD1, 5 bases. The CDR3 has 15 amino acids. The V end was cut by 0 bases, the J end by 2 bases, with 10 bases between. Per the germline V gene, CDR1 is LNHNV and CDR2 is YYDKDF (reference sequence). The CDR3 loop is CATSREAGLQETQYF. DNA of the CDR3: TGTGCCACCAGCAGAGAGGCAGGGCTTCAAGAGACCCAGTACTTC.

The chain links TRBV19 to TRBJ2-6; 11 bases map to TRBD1. This CDR3 is built from 17 residues. Germline CDR1 is LNHDA and CDR2 is SQIVND (reference sequence). V was clipped by 5 bases and J by 0 bases; unmatched bases: 3. CDR3 DNA sequence: TGTGCCAGTAGTTCGGGACAGGGGGTCTCTGGGGCCAACGTCCTGACTTTC. Protein: CASSSGQGVSGANVLTF.

The chain couples TRBV5-1 to TRBJ2-7; no firm D call. The CDR3 contains 15 residues. CDR1 SGHRS and CDR2 YFSETQ come from the germline V gene. Trimming shortened V by 0 bases and J by 2 bases, and 12 bases separated the two germline ends. The CDR3 loop reads CASSLAAVMPYEQYF. CDR3 DNA sequence: TGCGCCAGCAGCTTGGCCGCGGTAATGCCCTACGAGCAGTACTTC.

This clone appeared a single time. The chain joins TRBV7-2 to TRBJ2-7, with 10 bases identical to TRBD2. With 0 bases clipped from V and 4 bases from J, the junction kept 3 bases outside the gene matches. The CDR3 sequence is 15 residues long. Germline-derived CDR1 and CDR2 are SGHTA and FQGNSA. In DNA form, the CDR3 reads TGTGCCAGCAGCTTAGCGGGGACTAGCGTATACGAGCAGTACTTC. This encodes CASSLAGTSVYEQYF.

In its sample, this clone was seen once. The chain employs TRBV4-1 and TRBJ2-2, with D perhaps matching TRBD2 (5 bases). Trimming cost V 1 base and J 4 bases, with 7 bases left between them. Germline loops: CDR1 MGHRA, CDR2 YSYEKL. The CDR3 is made up of 14 amino acids. CDR3 protein: CASSQGLSTGELFF. The CDR3 DNA reads as TGCGCCAGCAGCCAAGGACTAAGCACCGGGGAGCTGTTTTTT.

The rearrangement uses TRBV5-8 and TRBJ1-2, with 7 bases matching TRBD1. Per germline, CDR1 SGHTS and CDR2 YDEGEE. V was clipped by 4 bases and J by 4 bases; unmatched bases: 7. This CDR3 comprises 14 residues. CDR3 nucleotides: TGTGCCAGCAGCAGGGGACAGACTCTCTATGGCTACACCTTC. It encodes CASSRGQTLYGYTF.

This chain joins TRBV11-2 and TRBJ2-5, with 7 bases identical to TRBD2. This CDR3 is built from 17 residues. Germline loops: CDR1 SGHAT, CDR2 FQNNGV. The ends lost 0 bases at V and 9 bases at J; junction bases unmatched: 16. The CDR3 nucleotides read TGTGCCAGCAGCTTAGAGGGGAGGGAAGCTGGCCTTGGGGCCCAGTACTTC. Amino acids: CASSLEGREAGLGAQYF.

CDR3 protein: CASSSARDRGFSSYNSPLHF. Written as DNA, the CDR3 is TGTGCCAGCAGCAGCGCCCGGGACAGGGGGTTTAGCTCCTATAATTCACCCCTCCACTTT. The chain links TRBV21-1 to TRBJ1-6; the table gives TRBD1 as D, unverified against the DNA. TRBV21-1 is described as a pseudogene. This CDR3 has 20 amino acids.

The V and J genes are TRBV3-1 (or the pseudogene TRBV3-2) and TRBJ1-2, with D tentatively TRBD1 (5 bases). The CDR3 covers 13 residues. V was clipped by 3 bases and J by 8 bases, with 13 bases between them. Germline values: CDR1 LGHDT, CDR2 YNNKEL (reference sequence). The CDR3 sequence is CASSQEGEGGYTF. The DNA for the CDR3 is TGTGCCAGCAGCCAGGAAGGGGAAGGAGGCTACACCTTC.

V gene TRBV15 combines with J gene TRBJ2-5, with no clear D. This CDR3 is 15 amino acids long. Germline CDR1 and CDR2: LNHNV and YYDKDF (reference sequence). V lost 0 bases and J lost 0, with 8 bases in between. The DNA of the CDR3 is TGTGCCACCAGCAGAGAGTGGTCTAACCAAGAGACCCAGTACTTC. Translation: CATSREWSNQETQYF.

The gene calls are TRBV5-5 and TRBJ2-1, with 8 nucleotides matching TRBD1. The junction had 3 bases not matched to a gene; V was cut back by 3 bases and J by 1 base. This CDR3 is 15 amino acids long. From germline, CDR1 is SGHKS and CDR2 YYEKEE (reference sequence). This CDR3 reads CASSSGQGSYNEQFF. CDR3 nucleotide sequence: TGTGCCAGCAGCTCCGGACAGGGTTCCTACAATGAGCAGTTCTTC.

The V gene is TRBV9, the J gene TRBJ2-1; weak D call: TRBD2 (6 bases). In germline, CDR1 is SGDLS, CDR2 YYNGEE. V was trimmed by 3 bases and J by 4 bases, leaving 8 bases between them. The CDR3 runs to 13 residues. CDR3 DNA sequence: TGTGCCAGCAGCGGAGGGACTTACAATGAGCAGTTCTTC. Translated: CASSGGTYNEQFF.

This chain uses TRBV9 with TRBJ1-2, with D possibly being TRBD1 (6 bases). The CDR3 covers 15 residues. Germline CDR1 and CDR2: SGDLS and YYNGEE. Trimming pared 0 bases from V and 7 bases from J, leaving 16 bases between. The CDR3 bases are TGTGCCAGCAGCGTAGAGGGGGGAGGGGCGCGTGGCTACACCTTC. This codes for CASSVEGGGARGYTF.

V is TRBV10-3 and J is TRBJ2-2; TRBD1 might be the D (12 bases). The V gene lost 4 bases and the J gene lost 4 bases, with 31 bases spanning the gap. The CDR3 is made up of 21 amino acids. Germline V gene sequence: CDR1 ENHRY, CDR2 SYGVKD. This CDR3 is CAISGSEGQGASGGPTGELFF. CDR3 DNA sequence: TGTGCCATCAGTGGATCCGAGGGACAGGGGGCTAGCGGGGGGCCCACCGGGGAGCTGTTTTTT.